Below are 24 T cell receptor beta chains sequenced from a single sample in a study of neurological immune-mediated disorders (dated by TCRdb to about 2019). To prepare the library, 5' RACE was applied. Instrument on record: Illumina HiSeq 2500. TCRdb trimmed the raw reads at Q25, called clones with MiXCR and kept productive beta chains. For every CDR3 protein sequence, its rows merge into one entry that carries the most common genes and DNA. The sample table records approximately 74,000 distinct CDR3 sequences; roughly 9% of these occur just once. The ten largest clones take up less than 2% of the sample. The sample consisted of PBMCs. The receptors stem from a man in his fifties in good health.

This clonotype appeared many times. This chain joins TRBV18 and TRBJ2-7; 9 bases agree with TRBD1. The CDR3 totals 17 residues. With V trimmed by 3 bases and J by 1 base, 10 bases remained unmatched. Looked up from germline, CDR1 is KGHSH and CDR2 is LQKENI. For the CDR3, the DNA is TGTGCCAGCTCACCCTTACCGGGACAGGGAAGGTCCTACGAGCAGTACTTC. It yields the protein CASSPLPGQGRSYEQYF.

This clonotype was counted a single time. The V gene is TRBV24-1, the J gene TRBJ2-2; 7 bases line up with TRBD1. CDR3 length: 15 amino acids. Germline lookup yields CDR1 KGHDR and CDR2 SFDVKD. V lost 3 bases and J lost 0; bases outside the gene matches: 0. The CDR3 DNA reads TGTGCCACCAGTGATGACAGGGCGAACACCGGGGAGCTGTTTTTT. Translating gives CATSDDRANTGELFF.

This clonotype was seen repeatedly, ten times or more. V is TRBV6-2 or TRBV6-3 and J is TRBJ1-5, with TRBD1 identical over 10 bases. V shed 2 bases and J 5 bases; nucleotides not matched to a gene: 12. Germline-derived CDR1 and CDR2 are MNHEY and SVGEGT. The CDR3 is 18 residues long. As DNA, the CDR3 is TGTGCCAGCAGTTACCACGGCTGGGACAGGGGAAAGCATCAGCCCCAGCATTTT. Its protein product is CASSYHGWDRGKHQPQHF.

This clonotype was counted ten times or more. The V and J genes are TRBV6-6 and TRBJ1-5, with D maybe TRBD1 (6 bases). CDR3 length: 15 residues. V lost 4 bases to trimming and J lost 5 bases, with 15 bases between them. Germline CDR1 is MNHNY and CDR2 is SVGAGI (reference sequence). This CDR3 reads CASSSPGAGYQPQHF. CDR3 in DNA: TGTGCCAGCAGTTCTCCAGGGGCGGGGTATCAGCCCCAGCATTTT.

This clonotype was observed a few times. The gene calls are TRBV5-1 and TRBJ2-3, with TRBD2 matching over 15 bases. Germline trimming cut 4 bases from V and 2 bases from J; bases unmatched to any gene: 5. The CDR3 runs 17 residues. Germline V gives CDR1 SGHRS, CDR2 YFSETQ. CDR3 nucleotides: TGCGCCAGCAGCGTCGGGACTAGCGGGGGGTTCACAGATACGCAGTATTTT. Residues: CASSVGTSGGFTDTQYF.

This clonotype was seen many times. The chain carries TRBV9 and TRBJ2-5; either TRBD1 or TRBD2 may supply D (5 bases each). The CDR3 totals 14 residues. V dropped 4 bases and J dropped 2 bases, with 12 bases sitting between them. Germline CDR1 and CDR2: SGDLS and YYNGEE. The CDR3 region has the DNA TGTGCCAGCAGCCCCGGGGCCCTGCAAGAGACCCAGTACTTC. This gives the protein CASSPGALQETQYF.

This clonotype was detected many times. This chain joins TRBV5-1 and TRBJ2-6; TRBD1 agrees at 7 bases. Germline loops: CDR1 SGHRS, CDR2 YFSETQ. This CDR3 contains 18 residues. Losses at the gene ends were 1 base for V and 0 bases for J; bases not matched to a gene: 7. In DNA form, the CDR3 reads TGCGCCAGCAGCTTGTCACGACAGGGCCTCTCTGGGGCCAACGTCCTGACTTTC. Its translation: CASSLSRQGLSGANVLTF.

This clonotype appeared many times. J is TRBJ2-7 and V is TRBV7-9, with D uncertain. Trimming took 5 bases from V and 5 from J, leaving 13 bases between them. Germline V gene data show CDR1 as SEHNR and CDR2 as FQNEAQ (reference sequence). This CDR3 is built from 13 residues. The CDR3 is CASSPNLSNEQYF. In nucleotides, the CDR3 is TGTGCCAGCAGCCCCAATCTCTCAAACGAGCAGTACTTC.

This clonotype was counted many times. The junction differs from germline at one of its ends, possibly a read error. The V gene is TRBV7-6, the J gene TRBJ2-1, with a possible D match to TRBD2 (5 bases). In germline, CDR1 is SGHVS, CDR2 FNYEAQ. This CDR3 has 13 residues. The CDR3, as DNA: TGTGTCAGCAGCCGGACTGCAAACAATGAGCAGTTCTTC. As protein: CVSSRTANNEQFF.

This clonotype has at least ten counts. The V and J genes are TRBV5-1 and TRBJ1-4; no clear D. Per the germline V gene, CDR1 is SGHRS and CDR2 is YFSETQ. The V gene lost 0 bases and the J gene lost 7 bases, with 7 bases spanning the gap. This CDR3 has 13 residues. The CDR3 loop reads CASSLDVGEKLFF. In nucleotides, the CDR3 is TGCGCCAGCAGCTTGGATGTTGGTGAAAAACTGTTTTTT.

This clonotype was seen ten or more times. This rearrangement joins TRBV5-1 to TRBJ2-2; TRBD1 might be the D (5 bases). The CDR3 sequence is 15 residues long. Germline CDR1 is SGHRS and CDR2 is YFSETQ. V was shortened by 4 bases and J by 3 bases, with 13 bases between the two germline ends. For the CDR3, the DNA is TGCGCCAGCAGCCCGAGGCCACAGGACACCGGGGAGCTGTTTTTT. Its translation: CASSPRPQDTGELFF. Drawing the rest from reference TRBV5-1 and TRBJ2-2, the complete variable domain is KAGVTQTPRYLIKTRGQQVTLSCSPISGHRSVSWYQQTPGQGLQFLFEYFSETQRNKGNFPGRFSGRQFSNSRSEMNVSTLELGDSALYLCASSPRPQDTGELFFGEGSRLTVL.

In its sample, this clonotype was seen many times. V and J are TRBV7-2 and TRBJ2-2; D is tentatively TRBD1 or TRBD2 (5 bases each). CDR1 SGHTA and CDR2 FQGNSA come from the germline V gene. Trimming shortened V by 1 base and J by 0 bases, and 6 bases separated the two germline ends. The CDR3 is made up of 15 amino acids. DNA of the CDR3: TGTGCCAGCAGCTTAGTGGGGGCGAACACCGGGGAGCTGTTTTTT. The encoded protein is CASSLVGANTGELFF.

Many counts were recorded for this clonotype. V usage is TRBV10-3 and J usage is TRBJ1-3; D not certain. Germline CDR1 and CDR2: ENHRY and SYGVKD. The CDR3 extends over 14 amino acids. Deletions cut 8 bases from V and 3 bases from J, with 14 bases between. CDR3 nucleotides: TGTGCCATCCGAGATGTAAGCGGTGGAAACACCATATATTTT. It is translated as CAIRDVSGGNTIYF.

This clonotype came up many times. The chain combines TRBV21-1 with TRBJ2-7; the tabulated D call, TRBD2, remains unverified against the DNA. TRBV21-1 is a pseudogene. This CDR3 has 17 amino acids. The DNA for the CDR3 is TGTGCCAGCAGCTCCTACGAAGGACTGCGCGGCACGGACGAGCAGTACTTC. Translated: CASSSYEGLRGTDEQYF.

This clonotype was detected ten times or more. The CDR3 spells CASSFSAKVPSYEQYF. CDR3 bases: TGTGCCAGCAGTTTCAGCGCCAAAGTCCCTTCCTACGAGCAGTACTTC. The chain links TRBV27 to TRBJ2-7; D is ambiguous. The CDR3 length is 16 residues. From germline, CDR1 is MNHEY and CDR2 SMNVEV (reference sequence). Trimming removed 3 bases from V and 1 base from J, with 16 bases in between.

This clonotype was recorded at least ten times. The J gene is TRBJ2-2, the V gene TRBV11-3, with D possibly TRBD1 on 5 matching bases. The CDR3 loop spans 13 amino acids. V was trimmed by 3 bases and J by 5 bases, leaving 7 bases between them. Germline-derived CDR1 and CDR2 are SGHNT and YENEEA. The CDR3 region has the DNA TGTGCCAGCAGCTTCTCAGGGACCGGGGAGCTGTTTTTT. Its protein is CASSFSGTGELFF.

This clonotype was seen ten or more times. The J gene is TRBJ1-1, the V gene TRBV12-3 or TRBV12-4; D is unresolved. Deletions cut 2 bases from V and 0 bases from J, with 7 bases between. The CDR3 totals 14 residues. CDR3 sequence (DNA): TGTGCCAGCAGTTTACGGCATGTGAACACTGAAGCTTTCTTT. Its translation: CASSLRHVNTEAFF.

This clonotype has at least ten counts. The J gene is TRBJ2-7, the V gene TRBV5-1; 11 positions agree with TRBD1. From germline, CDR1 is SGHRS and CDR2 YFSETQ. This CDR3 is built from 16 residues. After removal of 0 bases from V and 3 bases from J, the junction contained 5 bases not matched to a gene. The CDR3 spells CASSLGTGTGGYEQYF. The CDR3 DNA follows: TGCGCCAGCAGCTTGGGTACCGGGACAGGGGGCTACGAGCAGTACTTC.

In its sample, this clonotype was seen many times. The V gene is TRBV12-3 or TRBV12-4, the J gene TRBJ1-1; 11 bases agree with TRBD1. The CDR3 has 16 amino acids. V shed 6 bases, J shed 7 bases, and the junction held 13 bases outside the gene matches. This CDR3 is CASRRGTGGAGSEAFF. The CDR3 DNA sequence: TGTGCCAGCAGGAGGGGGACAGGGGGTGCGGGGAGTGAAGCTTTCTTT.

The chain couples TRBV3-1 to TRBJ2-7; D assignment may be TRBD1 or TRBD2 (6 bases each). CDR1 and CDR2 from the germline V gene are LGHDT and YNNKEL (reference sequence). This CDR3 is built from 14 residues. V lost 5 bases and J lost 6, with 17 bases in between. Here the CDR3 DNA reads TGTGCCAGCAGCACTCAGACCGAGGGGGGCGAGCAGTACTTC. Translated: CASSTQTEGGEQYF.

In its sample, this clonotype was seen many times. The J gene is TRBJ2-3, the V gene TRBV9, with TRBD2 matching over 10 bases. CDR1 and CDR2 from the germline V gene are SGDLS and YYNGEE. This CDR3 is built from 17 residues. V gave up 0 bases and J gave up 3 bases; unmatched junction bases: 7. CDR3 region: CASSVAPSGSGTDTQYF. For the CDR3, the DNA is TGTGCCAGCAGCGTAGCGCCTAGCGGGAGTGGGACAGATACGCAGTATTTT.

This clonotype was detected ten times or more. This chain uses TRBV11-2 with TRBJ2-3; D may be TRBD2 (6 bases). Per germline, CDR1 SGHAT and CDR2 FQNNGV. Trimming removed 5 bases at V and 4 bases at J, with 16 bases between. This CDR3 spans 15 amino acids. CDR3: CASSRLVSTPDTQYF. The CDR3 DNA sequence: TGTGCCAGCAGCCGACTAGTATCCACTCCAGATACGCAGTATTTT.

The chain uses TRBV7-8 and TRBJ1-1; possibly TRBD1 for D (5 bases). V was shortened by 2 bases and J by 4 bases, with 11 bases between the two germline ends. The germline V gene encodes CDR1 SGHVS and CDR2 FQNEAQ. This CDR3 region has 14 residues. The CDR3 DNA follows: TGTGCCAGCAGCTTAACGACGGGGGGCACTGAAGCTTTCTTT. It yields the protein CASSLTTGGTEAFF.

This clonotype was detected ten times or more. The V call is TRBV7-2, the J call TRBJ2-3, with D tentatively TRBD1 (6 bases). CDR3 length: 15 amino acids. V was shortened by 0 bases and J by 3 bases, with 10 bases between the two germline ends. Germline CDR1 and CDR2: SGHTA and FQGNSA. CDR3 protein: CASSLARGSTDTQYF. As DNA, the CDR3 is TGTGCCAGCAGCTTAGCGAGGGGGTCAACAGATACGCAGTATTTT. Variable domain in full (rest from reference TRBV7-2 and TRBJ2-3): GAGVSQSPSNKVTEKGKDVELRCDPISGHTALYWYRQSLGQGLEFLIYFQGNSAPDKSGLPSDRFSAERTGGSVSTLTIQRTQQEDSAVYLCASSLARGSTDTQYFGPGTRLTVL.